This TCR beta chain was profiled in a study of T cell responses to AZD1222 COVID-19 vaccine. The study, taken as a whole, reports: Seropositive status at baseline applied to only a handful of AZD1222 recipients. Spike was spanned by vaccine-associated CD4 TCRs, with dominance at 160-218 and 743-854. The donor group comprised mostly white British people and more females; the analysis possibly underestimated clonal diversity.

With respect to this clone: The antigen remains unidentified.

Looked up from germline, CDR1 is ENHRY and CDR2 is SYGVKD. V shed 6 bases and J 0 bases; nucleotides not matched to a gene: 2. The CDR3 has 14 residues. The data were produced by immunoSEQ multiplex PCR, yet TCRdb's version contains in-frame clones alone and is incomplete. The sample yields around 130,000 clones, roughly 88% seen once. The source of this sequence is an adult in good health. The sequencing used peripheral blood, collected on day 0 of AZD1222 vaccination. V and J are TRBV10-3 and TRBJ2-1; the match to TRBD1 covers 7 bases. The CDR3 DNA is TGTGCCATCAGCGGGGACAGCTCCTACAATGAGCAGTTCTTC. It specifies CAISGDSSYNEQFF.